Each of the 23 T cell receptor beta chains below was sequenced from the same sample in a study of neoadjuvant anti-PD-1 for oral cavity cancer. TCRdb's table, derived via immunoSEQ multiplex PCR, lists solely in-frame clones and lacks some. The data show 6,500 to 9,000 clones, with 48% seen just once and approximately 11% held by the top ten. Here the sequenced sample was tumor tissue, taken before nivolumab (anti-PD-1) treatment. The origin of the receptors is a person aged 40 to 85 with oral cavity squamous cell carcinoma.

The chain has TRBV5-5 and TRBJ1-5; D remains unclear. The V gene lost 4 bases and the J gene lost 6 bases, with 11 bases spanning the gap. This CDR3 comprises 13 residues. Germline V gene sequence: CDR1 SGHKS, CDR2 YYEKEE (reference sequence). The CDR3 sequence is CASSPGWGQPQHF. The CDR3 region has the DNA TGTGCCAGCAGCCCGGGGTGGGGTCAGCCCCAGCATTTT.

The J gene is TRBJ2-1, the V gene TRBV7-9; either TRBD1 or TRBD2 may supply D (5 bases each). This CDR3 comprises 14 residues. Germline CDR1 SEHNR, CDR2 FQNEAQ (reference sequence). V was cut by 3 bases and J by 1 base, with 7 bases left in between. The CDR3 DNA reads as TGTGCCAGCAGCTTGGGGGTTTCCTACAATGAGCAGTTCTTC. This translates into CASSLGVSYNEQFF. Full variable domain (missing parts from reference TRBV7-9 and TRBJ2-1): DTGVSQNPRHKITKRGQNVTFRCDPISEHNRLYWYRQTLGQGPEFLTYFQNEAQLEKSRLLSDRFSAERPKGSFSTLEIQRTEQGDSAMYLCASSLGVSYNEQFFGPGTRLTVL.

The CDR3 sequence: CASSEEGGKETQYF. Here the CDR3 DNA reads TGTGCCAGCAGCGAGGAAGGAGGGAAAGAGACCCAGTACTTC. This chain connects TRBV9 to TRBJ2-5; perhaps TRBD2 as D (6 bases). Germline V gene sequence: CDR1 SGDLS, CDR2 YYNGEE. The CDR3 spans 14 residues. The V end lost 3 bases, the J end lost 3 bases, and 12 bases lay between the germline ends. The full variable domain, completed using reference TRBV9 and TRBJ2-5, is DSGVTQTPKHLITATGQRVTLRCSPRSGDLSVYWYQQSLDQGLQFLIQYYNGEERAKGNILERFSAQQFPDLHSELNLSSLELGDSALYFCASSEEGGKETQYFGPGTRLLVL.

The CDR3 here is CASSITGQGSYEQYF. CDR3 nucleotides: TGTGCCAGTAGTATTACCGGACAGGGGTCCTACGAGCAGTACTTC. The V gene is TRBV19, the J gene TRBJ2-7; 9 bases are shared with TRBD1. After removal of 3 bases from V and 1 base from J, the junction contained 4 bases not matched to a gene. The germline CDR1 and CDR2 sequences are LNHDA and SQIVND (reference sequence). The CDR3 runs to 15 residues.

V usage is TRBV18 and J usage is TRBJ1-5; the D is unclear. Germline V gene lookup returns CDR1 KGHSH and CDR2 LQKENI. The V end was cut by 4 bases, the J end by 1 base, with 11 bases between. This CDR3 region has 15 residues. CDR3 nucleotides: TGTGCCAGCTCACTGGGCCCTAACAGCAATCAGCCCCAGCATTTT. Its protein is CASSLGPNSNQPQHF.

J is TRBJ2-1 and V is TRBV30, with 8 bases that match TRBD2. The CDR3 contains 12 residues. In germline, CDR1 is GTSNPN, CDR2 SVGIG (reference sequence). The CDR3 sequence is CVGTRGPNEQFF. DNA of the CDR3: TGTGTCGGGACTAGAGGCCCCAATGAGCAGTTCTTC.

The chain is built from TRBV5-1 and TRBJ2-1; D call uncertain. From germline, CDR1 is SGHRS and CDR2 YFSETQ. Trimming stripped 3 bases from V and 0 bases from J, with 10 bases between. CDR3 length: 15 amino acids. The DNA for the CDR3 is TGCGCCAGCAGCTCGCGTCTCGGCTCCTACAATGAGCAGTTCTTC. Translation gives CASSSRLGSYNEQFF.

The rearrangement links TRBV7-9 to TRBJ2-5; tentative D call: TRBD2 (6 bases). Trimming took off 3 bases at V and 1 base at J, with 15 bases between the two ends. Germline lookup yields CDR1 SEHNR and CDR2 FQNEAQ (reference sequence). CDR3 length equals 16 residues. CDR3 in amino acids: CASSLRGGGPQETQYF. In nucleotides, the CDR3 is TGTGCCAGCAGCTTGAGGGGAGGCGGGCCCCAAGAGACCCAGTACTTC.

This clone turned up a few times. The chain joins TRBV6-6 to TRBJ2-5; D not resolved. The CDR3 contains 14 residues. From germline, CDR1 is MNHNY and CDR2 SVGAGI (reference sequence). With 0 bases removed from V and 4 bases from J, the gap between germline ends came to 9 bases. The CDR3 sequence is CASSYSGRRETQYF. CDR3 DNA: TGTGCCAGCAGTTACTCTGGCAGGAGAGAGACCCAGTACTTC.

The rearrangement links TRBV29-1 to TRBJ1-5, with D maybe TRBD1 (6 bases). The CDR3 is 13 amino acids. CDR1 and CDR2 from the germline V gene are SQVTM and ANQGSEA. V was trimmed by 6 bases and J by 4 bases, leaving 13 bases between them. In nucleotides, the CDR3 is TGCAGCGTCGCGGACAGCCCAAATCAGCCCCAGCATTTT. Its translation is CSVADSPNQPQHF.

The V and J genes are TRBV9 and TRBJ2-6, with D perhaps matching TRBD1 (5 bases). The V end was cut by 0 bases, the J end by 2 bases, with 12 bases between. The CDR3 spans 17 residues. Germline-derived CDR1 and CDR2 are SGDLS and YYNGEE. CDR3 loop: CASSVEAGKTGANVLTF. The CDR3, as DNA: TGTGCCAGCAGCGTAGAGGCAGGGAAGACTGGGGCCAACGTCCTGACTTTC.

The chain is built from TRBV11-3 and TRBJ2-1; D remains unclear. Germline CDR1 is SGHNT and CDR2 is YENEEA. V lost 2 bases, J lost 6 bases, and 8 bases lay in between. The CDR3 is made up of 13 amino acids. CDR3 protein: CASSLTLGNEQFF. In nucleotides, the CDR3 is TGTGCCAGCAGCTTAACGCTAGGCAATGAGCAGTTCTTC.

The V call is TRBV19, the J call TRBJ2-7, with 10 bases fitting TRBD2. Looked up from germline, CDR1 is LNHDA and CDR2 is SQIVND (reference sequence). CDR3 size: 17 residues. The ends lost 1 base at V and 3 bases at J; junction bases unmatched: 9. CDR3 loop: CASSIGVEASGSYEQYF. CDR3 bases: TGTGCCAGTAGTATAGGAGTTGAGGCTAGCGGGAGCTACGAGCAGTACTTC.

The chain joins TRBV10-1 to TRBJ2-1; D remains unclear. CDR1 is WNHNN and CDR2 is SYGVQD in the germline V gene (reference sequence). V shed 2 bases and J shed 4 bases, with 12 bases lying between them. The CDR3 sequence is 15 residues long. CDR3 region: CASSEDGMGYNEQFF. In nucleotides, the CDR3 is TGCGCCAGCAGTGAGGATGGCATGGGGTACAATGAGCAGTTCTTC.

There are a few counts of this clone. The chain recombines TRBV6-1 with TRBJ2-3, with 8 bases aligning to TRBD2. In germline, CDR1 is MNHNS, CDR2 SASEGT. The trim removed 7 bases at V and 5 bases at J, leaving 11 bases unmatched. This CDR3 comprises 15 residues. The CDR3 here is CASTLPGLALDTQYF. As DNA, the CDR3 is TGTGCCAGCACCCTACCTGGACTAGCCTTAGATACGCAGTATTTT.

The rearrangement links TRBV29-1 to TRBJ2-3; TRBD2 agrees at 9 bases. There are 14 residues in the CDR3. The V gene's germline CDR1 is SQVTM and CDR2 ANQGSEA. V lost 7 bases and J lost 11; bases outside the gene matches: 16. In nucleotides, the CDR3 is TGCAGCGCCAGTACCGGGACTAGCAGCGTTGTGCAGTATTTT. Translated: CSASTGTSSVVQYF.

This clone has more than one count but fewer than ten. The CDR3 is CASSLRLQQETQYF. CDR3 sequence (DNA): TGTGCCAGCAGCTTGAGACTACAGCAAGAGACCCAGTACTTC. The genes are TRBV5-4 and TRBJ2-5; weak D call: TRBD2 (5 bases). This CDR3 spans 14 amino acids. V dropped 1 base and J dropped 2 bases, with 9 bases sitting between them. Germline values: CDR1 SGHNT, CDR2 YYREEE (reference sequence).

The V call is TRBV28, the J call TRBJ1-2; 11 bases are a match to TRBD1. The CDR3 spans 16 residues. J gave up 4 bases and V 7 bases, and 11 bases lay outside the gene matches. Per the germline V gene, CDR1 is MDHEN and CDR2 is SYDVKM. CDR3 bases: TGTGCCAGCACTAATTTGGGGACAGGGGGGGGCTATGGCTACACCTTC. It codes for CASTNLGTGGGYGYTF.

This chain connects TRBV5-1 to TRBJ1-3; TRBD1 is a possible D gene (5 bases). CDR1 and CDR2 (germline): SGHRS, YFSETQ. The V and J ends lost 6 bases and 1 base respectively, with 17 bases between them. This CDR3 has 16 amino acids. The CDR3 loop is CASKVSMTDSGNTIYF. CDR3 in DNA: TGCGCCAGCAAGGTCTCCATGACAGATTCTGGAAACACCATATATTTT.

The chain employs TRBV5-4 and TRBJ2-2; 8 nucleotides line up with TRBD1. V shed 5 bases and J 3 bases; nucleotides not matched to a gene: 9. This CDR3 is 16 amino acids long. Germline values: CDR1 SGHNT, CDR2 YYREEE (reference sequence). As DNA, the CDR3 is TGTGCCAGCAGGAGTTCAGGGGGCGCGGACACCGGGGAGCTGTTTTTT. This codes for CASRSSGGADTGELFF.

Here the CDR3 reads CASSLSGQGMQETQYF. CDR3 in DNA: TGTGCCAGCAGTTTAAGCGGACAGGGGATGCAAGAGACCCAGTACTTC. This chain connects TRBV28 to TRBJ2-5; 9 bases line up with TRBD1. The CDR3 covers 16 residues. V lost 2 bases, J lost 2 bases, and 6 bases stayed unmatched. The germline V gene has CDR1 MDHEN and CDR2 SYDVKM.

The rearrangement joins TRBV2 to TRBJ2-5, with D perhaps TRBD2 (6 bases). Germline lookup yields CDR1 SNHLY and CDR2 FYNNEI. The CDR3 has 15 residues. The V gene lost 3 bases and the J gene lost 0 bases, with 11 bases spanning the gap. The CDR3 DNA sequence: TGTGCCAGCAGTGATGAGGGAGGAAACCAAGAGACCCAGTACTTC. Residues: CASSDEGGNQETQYF.

The J gene is TRBJ2-7, the V gene TRBV5-1, with D maybe TRBD1 (5 bases). The germline V and J ends were trimmed by 2 bases and 2 bases, with 11 bases remaining between them. The CDR3 length is 14 residues. Looked up from germline, CDR1 is SGHRS and CDR2 is YFSETQ. The CDR3 is CASSFTGDPYEQYF. The DNA for the CDR3 is TGCGCCAGCAGCTTTACAGGAGACCCCTACGAGCAGTACTTC. Together with reference TRBV5-1 and TRBJ2-7, the CDR3 gives the full variable domain: KAGVTQTPRYLIKTRGQQVTLSCSPISGHRSVSWYQQTPGQGLQFLFEYFSETQRNKGNFPGRFSGRQFSNSRSEMNVSTLELGDSALYLCASSFTGDPYEQYFGPGTRLTVT.